Below, one T cell receptor (beta chain) is given with its context. As yet, its antigen is unknown. CDR3 length equals 14 residues. With 7 bases clipped from V and 5 bases from J, the junction kept 11 bases outside the gene matches. CDR1 and CDR2 (germline): SGHRS, YFSETQ. Study-level points and caveats: Tumor-infiltrating Treg TCR alpha and beta sequences overlapped most with tumor naive CD4+ T cells, then blood naive. The larger-cohort validation was restricted to a single TCR beta V-J rearrangement rather than whole repertoires.

TCRdb itself ran the 5' RACE reads through MiXCR, one entry per CDR3 protein. The sample holds tens of thousands of distinct CDR3 sequences, around 28% seen once. Sequencing was carried out using tumor-infiltrating memory CD4+ T cells sorted from the breast tumor. Subset given: memory CD4+ T cells, CD4+CD45RO+CD25-. The V gene is TRBV5-1, the J gene TRBJ1-1; TRBD1 aligns across 7 bases. The clonotype comes from a female donor with breast cancer. The CDR3 loop reads CASSGPGQLTEAFF. The CDR3 region has the DNA TGCGCCAGCTCCGGGCCGGGACAGCTTACTGAAGCTTTCTTT.